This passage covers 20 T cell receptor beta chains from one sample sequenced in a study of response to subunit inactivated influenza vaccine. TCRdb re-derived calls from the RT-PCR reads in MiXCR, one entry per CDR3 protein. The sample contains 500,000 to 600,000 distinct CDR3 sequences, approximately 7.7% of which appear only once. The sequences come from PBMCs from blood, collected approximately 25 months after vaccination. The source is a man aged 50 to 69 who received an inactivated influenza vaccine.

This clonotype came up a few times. CDR3 residues: CSALSGAGAKNIQYF. CDR3 coding DNA: TGCAGTGCCCTCTCCGGGGCGGGTGCCAAAAACATTCAGTACTTC. The chain links TRBV20-1 to TRBJ2-4; D is perhaps TRBD1 or TRBD2 (5 bases each). V was cut by 6 bases and J by 1 base, with 16 bases left in between. This CDR3 contains 15 residues. Germline loops: CDR1 DFQATT, CDR2 SNEGSKA (reference sequence).

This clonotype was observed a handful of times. This CDR3 is CASSPLGQANTGELFF. The DNA of the CDR3 is TGTGCCAGCAGTCCGCTCGGACAGGCTAACACCGGGGAGCTGTTTTTT. V and J are TRBV28 and TRBJ2-2, with 7 bases that match TRBD1. The CDR3 has 16 amino acids. After removal of 5 bases from V and 2 bases from J, the junction contained 8 bases not matched to a gene. Germline lookup yields CDR1 MDHEN and CDR2 SYDVKM.

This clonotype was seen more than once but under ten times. CDR3 loop: CASSYHRTSGASYEQYF. The CDR3 DNA sequence: TGTGCCAGCAGCTACCATCGGACTAGCGGGGCCTCCTACGAGCAGTACTTC. This chain links TRBV6-2 or TRBV6-3 with TRBJ2-7; 12 nucleotides align to TRBD2. The germline CDR1 and CDR2 sequences are MNHEY and SVGEGT. V lost 6 bases to trimming and J lost 0 bases; unmatched junction nucleotides: 9. The CDR3 is made up of 17 amino acids.

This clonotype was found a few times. CDR3 sequence (DNA): TGTGCCAGCAGCTTATCGGCGACAGGCGATTCACCCCTCCACTTT. It codes for CASSLSATGDSPLHF. The chain joins TRBV7-9 to TRBJ1-6, with D perhaps TRBD1 (6 bases). Germline values: CDR1 SEHNR, CDR2 FQNEAQ (reference sequence). V lost 2 bases and J lost 8, with 13 bases in between. CDR3 length equals 15 residues.

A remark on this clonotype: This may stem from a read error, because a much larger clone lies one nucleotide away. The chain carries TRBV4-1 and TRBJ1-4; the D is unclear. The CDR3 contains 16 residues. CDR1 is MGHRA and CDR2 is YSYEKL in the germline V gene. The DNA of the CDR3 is TGCGCCAGCAGCCAGGGAACATCTACAACTAATGATAAACTGTTTTTT. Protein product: CASSQGTSTTNDKLFF.

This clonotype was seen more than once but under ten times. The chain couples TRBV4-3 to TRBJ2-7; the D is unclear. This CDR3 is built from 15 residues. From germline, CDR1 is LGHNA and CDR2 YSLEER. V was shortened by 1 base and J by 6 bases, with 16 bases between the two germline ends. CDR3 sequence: CASSQAPPPVGEQYF. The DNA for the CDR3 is TGCGCCAGCAGCCAAGCCCCGCCCCCGGTGGGCGAGCAGTACTTC.

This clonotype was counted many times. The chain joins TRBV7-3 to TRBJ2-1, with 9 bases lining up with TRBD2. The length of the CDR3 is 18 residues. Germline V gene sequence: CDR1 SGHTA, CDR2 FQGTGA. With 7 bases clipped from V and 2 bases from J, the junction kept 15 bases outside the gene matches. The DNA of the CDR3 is TGTGCCAGCATCCTTAGCGGGAGTAGCCCCAAGCCCTACAATGAGCAGTTCTTC. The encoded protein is CASILSGSSPKPYNEQFF. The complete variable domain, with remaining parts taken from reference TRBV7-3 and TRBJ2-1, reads GAGVSQTPSNKVTEKGKYVELRCDPISGHTALYWYRQSLGQGPEFLIYFQGTGAADDSGLPNDRFFAVRPEGSVSTLKIQRTERGDSAVYLCASILSGSSPKPYNEQFFGPGTRLTVL.

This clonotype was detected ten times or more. The CDR3 DNA sequence: TGTGCCAGCAGCTCCCTGACAGATGGCCTGGGAAAACTGTTTTTT. As protein: CASSSLTDGLGKLFF. The chain uses TRBV7-2 and TRBJ1-4; TRBD1 is a possible D gene (5 bases). Germline V gives CDR1 SGHTA, CDR2 FQGNSA. This CDR3 is built from 15 residues. V dropped 4 bases and J dropped 10 bases, with 19 bases sitting between them.

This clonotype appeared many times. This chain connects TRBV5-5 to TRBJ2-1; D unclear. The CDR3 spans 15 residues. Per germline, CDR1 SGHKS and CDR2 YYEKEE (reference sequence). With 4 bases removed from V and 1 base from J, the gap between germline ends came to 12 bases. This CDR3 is CASSPSWGSYNEQFF. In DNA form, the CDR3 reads TGTGCCAGCAGCCCCAGTTGGGGATCCTACAATGAGCAGTTCTTC.

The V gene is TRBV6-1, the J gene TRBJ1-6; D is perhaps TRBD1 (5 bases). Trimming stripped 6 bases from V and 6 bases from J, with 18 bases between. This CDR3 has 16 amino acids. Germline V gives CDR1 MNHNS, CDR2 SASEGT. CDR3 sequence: CASSQSGAGRNSPLHF. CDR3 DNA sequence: TGTGCCAGCAGCCAATCCGGTGCAGGGCGTAATTCACCCCTCCACTTT.

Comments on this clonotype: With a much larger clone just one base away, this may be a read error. The CDR3 DNA reads as TGTGCCAGCAGCCCAGGGGGGGGGCAGTTCTTC. Translation: CASSPGGGQFF. V is TRBV12-3 or TRBV12-4 and J is TRBJ2-1; D possibly matches TRBD1 or TRBD2 (7 bases each). The CDR3 is made up of 11 amino acids. Trimming removed 6 bases at V and 12 bases at J, with 12 bases between.

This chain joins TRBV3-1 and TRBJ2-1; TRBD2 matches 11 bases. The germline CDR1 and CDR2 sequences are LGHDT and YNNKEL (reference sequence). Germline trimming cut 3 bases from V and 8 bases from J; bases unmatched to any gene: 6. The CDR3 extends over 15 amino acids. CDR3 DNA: TGTGCCAGCAGCCAGATTTTTAGCGGGAGGGATGAGCAGTTCTTC. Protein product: CASSQIFSGRDEQFF.

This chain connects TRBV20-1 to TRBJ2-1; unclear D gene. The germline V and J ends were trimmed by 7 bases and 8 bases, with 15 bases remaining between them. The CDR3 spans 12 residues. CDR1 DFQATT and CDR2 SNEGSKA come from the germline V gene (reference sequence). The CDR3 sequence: CSVRQIYYEQFF. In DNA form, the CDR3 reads TGCAGTGTCCGGCAGATATACTATGAGCAGTTCTTC.

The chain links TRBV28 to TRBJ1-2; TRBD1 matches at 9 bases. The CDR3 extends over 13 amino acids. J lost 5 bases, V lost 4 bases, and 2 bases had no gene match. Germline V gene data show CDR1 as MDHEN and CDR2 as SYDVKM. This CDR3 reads CASSWTGAYGYTF. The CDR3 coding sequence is TGTGCCAGCAGTTGGACAGGGGCATATGGCTACACCTTC.

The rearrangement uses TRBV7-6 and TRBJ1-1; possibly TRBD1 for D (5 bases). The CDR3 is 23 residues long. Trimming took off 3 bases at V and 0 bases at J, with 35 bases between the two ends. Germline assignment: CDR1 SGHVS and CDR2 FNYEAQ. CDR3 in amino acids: CASSLSLGGGSTGVRRMNTEAFF. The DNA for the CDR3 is TGTGCCAGCAGCTTGTCACTTGGGGGGGGGAGTACTGGAGTTCGGAGAATGAACACTGAAGCTTTCTTT.

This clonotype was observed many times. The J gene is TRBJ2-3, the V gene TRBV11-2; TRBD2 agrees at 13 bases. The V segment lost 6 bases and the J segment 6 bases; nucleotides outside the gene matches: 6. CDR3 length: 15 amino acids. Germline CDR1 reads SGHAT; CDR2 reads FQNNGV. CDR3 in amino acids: CASRRLAGGPDTQYF. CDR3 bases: TGTGCCAGCAGACGACTAGCGGGGGGCCCCGATACGCAGTATTTT.

CDR3 sequence (DNA): TGTGCCAGCAGCCGGGGGACAGGGGTTACAGATACGCAGTATTTT. This translates into CASSRGTGVTDTQYF. V usage is TRBV11-3 and J usage is TRBJ2-3, with TRBD1 identical over 10 bases. This CDR3 contains 15 residues. CDR1 is SGHNT, CDR2 YENEEA, per germline. With 5 bases clipped from V and 3 bases from J, the junction kept 5 bases outside the gene matches.

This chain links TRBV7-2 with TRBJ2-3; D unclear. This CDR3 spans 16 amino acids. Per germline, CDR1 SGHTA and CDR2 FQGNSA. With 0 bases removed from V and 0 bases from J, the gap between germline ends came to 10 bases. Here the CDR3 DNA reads TGTGCCAGCAGCTTAGCGGCGGCTACTAGCACAGATACGCAGTATTTT. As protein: CASSLAAATSTDTQYF.

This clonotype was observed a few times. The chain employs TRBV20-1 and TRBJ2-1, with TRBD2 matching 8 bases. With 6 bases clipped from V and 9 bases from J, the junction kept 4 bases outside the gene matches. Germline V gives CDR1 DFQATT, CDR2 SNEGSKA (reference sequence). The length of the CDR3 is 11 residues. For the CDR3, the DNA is TGCAGTGCAAGACGGGGGGGTGAGCAGTTCTTC. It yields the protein CSARRGGEQFF.

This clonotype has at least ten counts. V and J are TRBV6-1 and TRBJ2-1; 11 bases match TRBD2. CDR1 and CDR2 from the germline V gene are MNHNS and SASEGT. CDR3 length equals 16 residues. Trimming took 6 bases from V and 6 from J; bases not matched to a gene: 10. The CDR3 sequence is CASRLRGTSGINEQFF. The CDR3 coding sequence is TGTGCCAGCAGGCTACGAGGGACTAGCGGAATCAATGAGCAGTTCTTC.